The 4 T cell receptor beta chains given below trace back to one sample, sequenced in a study of post-analysis software for immune sequencing data. No antigens are known for them. General study results and limits: About 5 TRBV segments were more frequent in patients than controls; TRBV5-6, TRBV5-1 and TRBV20-1 belonged to this group.

Unique molecular identifiers were carried by the TCR beta cDNA libraries. Via MiXCR, TCRdb re-called the PCR reads, giving one row per CDR3 protein. The sample shows about 620,000 distinct CDR3 sequences, 40% to 50% of them seen only once. The sequenced material came from blood. The receptors derive from a girl aged 5-17 years with multiple sclerosis.

V is TRBV5-1 and J is TRBJ2-7, with D unresolved. This CDR3 has 13 residues. CDR1 is SGHRS and CDR2 is YFSETQ in the germline V gene. Trimming took off 5 bases at V and 7 bases at J, with 16 bases between the two ends. This chain's CDR3 is CASRKHNLEEQYF. The CDR3 DNA reads TGCGCCAGCAGAAAACACAACCTCGAGGAGCAGTACTTC.

The chain uses TRBV10-3 and TRBJ2-3; 12 positions match TRBD2. The length of the CDR3 is 13 residues. V shed 8 bases and J 5 bases; nucleotides not matched to a gene: 2. Germline loops: CDR1 ENHRY, CDR2 SYGVKD. CDR3 sequence reads: CAIGLAGRDTQYF. The DNA for the CDR3 is TGTGCCATCGGACTAGCGGGAAGAGATACGCAGTATTTT.

The J gene is TRBJ2-5, the V gene TRBV10-3; either TRBD1 or TRBD2 may supply D (5 bases each). CDR1 and CDR2 (germline): ENHRY, SYGVKD. The CDR3 has 18 residues. Trimming pared 3 bases from V and 1 base from J, leaving 21 bases between. The CDR3 DNA is TGTGCCATCAGTGATCTTGGGGGTACAGAATCCCTCCAAGAGACCCAGTACTTC. It translates to CAISDLGGTESLQETQYF.

This chain links TRBV6-5 with TRBJ1-2; possible D gene TRBD1, 5 bases. Trimming left V 0 bases short and J 7 bases short, with 12 bases between. CDR1 is MNHEY, CDR2 SVGAGI, per germline. This CDR3 is 14 amino acids long. The CDR3 spells CASSYSTRAGGYTF. The CDR3 DNA reads as TGTGCCAGCAGTTACTCTACCAGGGCGGGTGGCTACACCTTC.